The 24 T cell receptor beta chains reported below all come from one sample, sequenced in a study of cytomegalovirus exposure and HLA in healthy donors. Data came from immunoSEQ multiplex PCR; TCRdb stores just in-frame clones and leaves some out. Here the sample spans some 160,000 clones, about nine tenths being singletons. Specimen: PBMCs. All receptors come from a man younger than 30 in good health and CMV-seronegative.

J is TRBJ1-6 and V is TRBV5-1; D remains unclear. The CDR3 consists of 16 residues. The V end lost 0 bases, the J end lost 0 bases, and 7 bases lay between the germline ends. Germline V gene sequence: CDR1 SGHRS, CDR2 YFSETQ. The CDR3 sequence: CASSLEESSYNSPLHF. The CDR3 coding sequence is TGCGCCAGCAGCTTGGAGGAGAGCTCCTATAATTCACCCCTCCACTTT.

The chain combines TRBV4-1 with TRBJ2-3; TRBD2 aligns across 13 bases. The J segment lost 0 bases and the V segment lost 1 base, leaving 1 base of the junction unmatched. The CDR3 extends over 17 amino acids. Germline V lookup: CDR1 MGHRA, CDR2 YSYEKL. The CDR3, as DNA: TGCGCCAGCAGCCAAGGGGGACTAGCGGGGAGCACAGATACGCAGTATTTT. This translates into CASSQGGLAGSTDTQYF.

This chain joins TRBV18 and TRBJ2-5, with TRBD2 matching over 9 bases. The CDR3 extends over 15 amino acids. The germline CDR1 and CDR2 sequences are KGHSH and LQKENI. V was pared by 3 bases and J by 1 base, with 3 bases of the junction left unmatched. In DNA form, the CDR3 reads TGTGCCAGCTCACCGACACTAGCGGGCCAAGAGACCCAGTACTTC. Encoded protein: CASSPTLAGQETQYF.

The chain employs TRBV13 and TRBJ2-1; 8 positions match TRBD2. The CDR3 is 17 residues long. Germline V lookup: CDR1 PRHDT, CDR2 FYEKMQ (reference sequence). V lost 3 bases to trimming and J lost 9 bases; unmatched junction nucleotides: 16. CDR3 nucleotides: TGTGCCAGCAGCTTCTGGGTTGGAGCGGGGGAAAACGGTGAGCAGTTCTTC. This encodes CASSFWVGAGENGEQFF. Full variable domain (outside the CDR3, taken from reference TRBV13 and TRBJ2-1): AAGVIQSPRHLIKEKRETATLKCYPIPRHDTVYWYQQGPGQDPQFLISFYEKMQSDKGSIPDRFSAQQFSDYHSELNMSSLELGDSALYFCASSFWVGAGENGEQFFGPGTRLTVL.

The chain combines TRBV29-1 with TRBJ2-3, with D perhaps matching TRBD1 (5 bases). With 7 bases removed from V and 2 bases from J, the gap between germline ends came to 10 bases. CDR1 and CDR2 from the germline V gene are SQVTM and ANQGSEA. The CDR3 sequence is 12 residues long. CDR3 nucleotides: TGCAGCGGTGACAGTTCCACAGATACGCAGTATTTT. Its translation: CSGDSSTDTQYF.

This chain connects TRBV29-1 to TRBJ2-1, with 7 positions matching TRBD1. CDR1 and CDR2 (germline): SQVTM, ANQGSEA. The CDR3 totals 14 residues. V was clipped by 5 bases and J by 3 bases; unmatched bases: 7. Here the CDR3 DNA reads TGCAGCGTTAATGACAGGGCAATCTACAATGAGCAGTTCTTC. Protein sequence: CSVNDRAIYNEQFF.

This clone has just one count. This chain joins TRBV7-6 and TRBJ2-7; tentatively, D is TRBD1 (5 bases). CDR3 length: 14 residues. Germline CDR1 is SGHVS and CDR2 is FNYEAQ. V lost 5 bases, J lost 3 bases, and 14 bases lay in between. CDR3 sequence (DNA): TGTGCCAGCAGCCCAGGGTCAGGGTACTACGAGCAGTACTTC. Its protein is CASSPGSGYYEQYF.

The chain couples TRBV7-8 to TRBJ2-2; 8 bases map to TRBD1. Trimming at V came to 9 bases and at J to 7 bases, leaving 10 bases not matched to a gene. CDR3 length: 14 residues. CDR1 SGHVS and CDR2 FQNEAQ come from the germline V gene. The CDR3: CASRAGTGDGELFF. The CDR3 DNA sequence: TGTGCCAGTCGGGCCGGGACAGGAGACGGGGAGCTGTTTTTT.

The genes are TRBV30 and TRBJ1-3, with D possibly being TRBD1 (5 bases). This CDR3 region has 15 residues. The V gene lost 1 base and the J gene lost 4 bases, with 14 bases spanning the gap. CDR1 and CDR2 from the germline V gene are GTSNPN and SVGIG (reference sequence). The DNA of the CDR3 is TGTGCCTGGAGTGATCTACAGGAGAACGGAAACACCATATATTTT. This encodes CAWSDLQENGNTIYF.

The CDR3 coding sequence is TGTGCCAGCAGTCGGACTAGCGGGAACAATGAGCAGTTCTTC. Its translation: CASSRTSGNNEQFF. The chain employs TRBV7-8 and TRBJ2-1; 12 bases map to TRBD2. After removal of 6 bases from V and 5 bases from J, the junction contained 2 bases not matched to a gene. The length of the CDR3 is 14 residues. Germline CDR1 reads SGHVS; CDR2 reads FQNEAQ.

The chain employs TRBV10-3 and TRBJ2-1; D is perhaps TRBD1 (7 bases). The CDR3 has 19 residues. Trimming cost V 0 bases and J 5 bases, with 23 bases left between them. Looked up from germline, CDR1 is ENHRY and CDR2 is SYGVKD. CDR3 residues: CAISESTGWKTSLHNEQFF. CDR3 DNA sequence: TGTGCCATCAGTGAGTCGACAGGGTGGAAGACTAGTCTCCACAATGAGCAGTTCTTC.

The V and J genes are TRBV7-9 and TRBJ1-1; tentative D call: TRBD1 (6 bases). The germline V gene encodes CDR1 SEHNR and CDR2 FQNEAQ (reference sequence). This CDR3 spans 15 amino acids. V lost 5 bases and J lost 3, with 16 bases in between. The CDR3 DNA sequence: TGTGCCAGCAGCCAGCGACAGGATCCCCACACTGAAGCTTTCTTT. This encodes CASSQRQDPHTEAFF.

The chain carries TRBV10-3 and TRBJ2-7; 8 bases agree with TRBD1. Trimming took 2 bases from V and 2 from J; bases not matched to a gene: 2. The CDR3 runs to 14 residues. CDR1 is ENHRY, CDR2 SYGVKD, per germline. The CDR3 region is CAISETGGPYEQYF. In nucleotides, the CDR3 is TGTGCCATCAGTGAGACAGGGGGGCCCTACGAGCAGTACTTC.

As regards this clone: Germline is not matched at one junction end, which may reflect a read error. The V and J genes are TRBV18 and TRBJ2-3, with no clear D. Germline loops: CDR1 KGHSH, CDR2 LQKENI. CDR3 size: 11 residues. The chain's CDR3 is CASSITDTEYF. CDR3 nucleotides: TGTGCCAGCTCAATTACAGATACGGAGTATTTT. Using reference TRBV18 and TRBJ2-3 for the parts outside the CDR3, the full variable domain is NAGVMQNPRHLVRRRGQEARLRCSPMKGHSHVYWYRQLPEEGLKFMVYLQKENIIDESGMPKERFSAEFPKEGPSILRIQQVVRGDSAAYFCASSITDTEYFGPGTRLTVL.

The V gene is TRBV5-1, the J gene TRBJ1-4; 8 bases are a match to TRBD1. The ends lost 6 bases at V and 5 bases at J; junction bases unmatched: 12. The CDR3 sequence is 16 residues long. CDR1 SGHRS and CDR2 YFSETQ come from the germline V gene. CDR3 nucleotide sequence: TGCGCCAGCAACTACGAGGGAAGGACAGGGAATGAAAAACTGTTTTTT. It encodes CASNYEGRTGNEKLFF.

This sequence joins TRBV7-8 and TRBJ2-5, with a possible D match to TRBD2 (5 bases). The V end was cut by 0 bases, the J end by 2 bases, with 13 bases between. CDR3 length: 16 amino acids. Per the germline V gene, CDR1 is SGHVS and CDR2 is FQNEAQ. CDR3 sequence: CASSLANKAVQETQYF. CDR3 coding DNA: TGTGCCAGCAGCTTAGCGAACAAAGCGGTTCAAGAGACCCAGTACTTC. The variable domain in full, completed from reference TRBV7-8 and TRBJ2-5, reads GAGVSQSPRYKVAKRGQDVALRCDPISGHVSLFWYQQALGQGPEFLTYFQNEAQLDKSGLPSDRFFAERPEGSVSTLKIQRTQQEDSAVYLCASSLANKAVQETQYFGPGTRLLVL.

V gene TRBV25-1 combines with J gene TRBJ2-4; TRBD1 is a possible D gene (5 bases). Germline-derived CDR1 and CDR2 are MGHDK and SYGVNS. This CDR3 has 13 residues. Trimming left V 3 bases short and J 9 bases short, with 12 bases between. The CDR3 DNA is TGTGCCAGCAGTGACAGGGTTTGGGGCATTCAGTACTTC. Translating gives CASSDRVWGIQYF.

The chain is built from TRBV27 and TRBJ1-2, with TRBD1 matching 9 bases. Germline-derived CDR1 and CDR2 are MNHEY and SMNVEV (reference sequence). The CDR3 has 14 residues. Trimming took 5 bases from V and 4 from J; bases not matched to a gene: 5. The CDR3 reads CASSPQGQGYGYTF. DNA for the CDR3: TGTGCCAGCAGTCCCCAGGGACAGGGCTATGGCTACACCTTC.

The chain carries TRBV9 and TRBJ2-2; weak D call: TRBD1 (6 bases). Per the germline V gene, CDR1 is SGDLS and CDR2 is YYNGEE. This CDR3 is built from 17 residues. Trimming left V 0 bases short and J 6 bases short, with 18 bases between. The CDR3 region is CASSVATTGRLSGELFF. The CDR3 bases are TGTGCCAGCAGCGTAGCTACAACAGGGCGGCTGTCCGGGGAGCTGTTTTTT.

This sequence joins TRBV9 and TRBJ2-7; possible D gene TRBD2, 6 bases. The CDR3 has 14 residues. The germline V and J ends were trimmed by 4 bases and 7 bases, with 18 bases remaining between them. Germline CDR1 reads SGDLS; CDR2 reads YYNGEE. CDR3 in DNA: TGTGCCAGCAGCTCGCTAGCGTCTCGGGGAGAGCAGTACTTC. It translates to CASSSLASRGEQYF.

The V gene is TRBV5-1, the J gene TRBJ1-1, with 8 bases that match TRBD1. The V gene's germline CDR1 is SGHRS and CDR2 YFSETQ. V lost 4 bases, J lost 3 bases, and 11 bases stayed unmatched. This CDR3 comprises 16 residues. This CDR3 reads CASSIRDRRRDTEAFF. The CDR3 nucleotides are TGCGCCAGCAGCATCCGGGACAGGCGACGGGACACTGAAGCTTTCTTT.

The rearrangement uses TRBV9 and TRBJ2-1; a weak D match, TRBD1 (6 bases). Germline V gene data show CDR1 as SGDLS and CDR2 as YYNGEE. The germline V and J ends were trimmed by 1 base and 7 bases, with 6 bases remaining between them. This CDR3 contains 12 residues. CDR3 protein: CASSVTGNEQFF. For the CDR3, the DNA is TGTGCCAGCAGCGTAACAGGGAATGAGCAGTTCTTC.

The genes are TRBV7-8 and TRBJ1-3, with D unclear. Trimming took 5 bases from V and 0 from J, leaving 11 bases between them. This CDR3 contains 15 residues. From germline, CDR1 is SGHVS and CDR2 FQNEAQ. The CDR3: CASSISVFSGNTIYF. The CDR3 coding sequence is TGTGCCAGCAGCATCTCAGTTTTCTCTGGAAACACCATATATTTT. Supplemented by reference TRBV7-8 and TRBJ1-3, the full variable domain reads GAGVSQSPRYKVAKRGQDVALRCDPISGHVSLFWYQQALGQGPEFLTYFQNEAQLDKSGLPSDRFFAERPEGSVSTLKIQRTQQEDSAVYLCASSISVFSGNTIYFGEGSWLTVV.

This clone has only a few counts. This chain connects TRBV7-8 to TRBJ2-1, with D perhaps matching TRBD2 (5 bases). This CDR3 region has 13 residues. Trimming took 6 bases from V and 7 from J, leaving 13 bases between them. Germline V gene lookup returns CDR1 SGHVS and CDR2 FQNEAQ. The CDR3 sequence is CASRLTGSNEQFF. The CDR3 DNA follows: TGTGCCAGCAGGCTCACGGGGAGTAATGAGCAGTTCTTC.